This entry is about one T cell receptor (beta chain). V lost 2 bases and J lost 5, with 10 bases in between. In germline, CDR1 is MNHEY, CDR2 SVGAGI. The CDR3 is 15 amino acids. Here immunoSEQ multiplex PCR was the method, and the copy in TCRdb shows in-frame clones only, minus some. The sample shows 200,000 to 250,000 clones, roughly 86% of them seen only once. These data belong to a study of blood T cell repertoires in COVID-19. Sequences were obtained from PBMCs or T cells enriched from blood (not recorded which). The receptor comes from a woman aged 45 to 65 who had recovered from COVID-19. V gene TRBV6-5 combines with J gene TRBJ1-6; D gene ambiguous. The CDR3 DNA reads TGTGCCAGCAGTTACGAGGGCCTTAATAATTCACCCCTCCACTTT. Translation: CASSYEGLNNSPLHF.